The sequence of this T cell receptor (beta chain) was determined in a study of T cells in localized non-small cell lung cancer. General study points: Only one tumor region went through sequencing, so heterogeneity may still be there. Uninvolved adjacent lung had more T cell clonality than any other tissue, topping tumor. For the top 100 tumor clones, a median about 62 also appeared in adjacent lung.

Germline V gives CDR1 MNHEY, CDR2 SMNVEV (reference sequence). The CDR3 covers 15 residues. V dropped 4 bases and J dropped 1 base, with 13 bases sitting between them. This clone has only one observation. No antigen is known for it. TCRdb's copy holds only in-frame clones and misses some; the assay was immunoSEQ multiplex PCR. The sample includes approximately 76,000 clones, more than 75% of them seen just once. The sequencing used peripheral blood, collected before any cancer treatment. The chain uses TRBV27 and TRBJ1-1; D not resolved. This clonotype was sampled from a female donor older than 55 with stage I lung adenocarcinoma. This CDR3 reads CASSYYRSGNTEAFF. CDR3 DNA: TGTGCCAGCAGTTACTATCGGTCTGGGAACACTGAAGCTTTCTTT.